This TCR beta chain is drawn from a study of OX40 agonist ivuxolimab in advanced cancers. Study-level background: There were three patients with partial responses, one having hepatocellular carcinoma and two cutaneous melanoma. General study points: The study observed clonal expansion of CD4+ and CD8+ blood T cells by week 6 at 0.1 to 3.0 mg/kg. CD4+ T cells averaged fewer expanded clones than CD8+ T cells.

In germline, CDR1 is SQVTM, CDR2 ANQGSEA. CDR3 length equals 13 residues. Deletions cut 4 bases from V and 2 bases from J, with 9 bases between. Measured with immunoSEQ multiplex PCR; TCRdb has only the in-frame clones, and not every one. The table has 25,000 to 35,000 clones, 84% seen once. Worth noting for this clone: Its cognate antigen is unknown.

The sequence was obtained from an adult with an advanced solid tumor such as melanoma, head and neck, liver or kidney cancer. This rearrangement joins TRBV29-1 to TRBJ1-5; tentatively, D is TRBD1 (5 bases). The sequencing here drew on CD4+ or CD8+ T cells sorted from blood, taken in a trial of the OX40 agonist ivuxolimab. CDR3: CSVAQGGNQPQHF. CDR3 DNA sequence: TGCAGCGTTGCGCAGGGCGGCAATCAGCCCCAGCATTTT.